The T cell receptor (beta chain) described here comes from a study of cytomegalovirus exposure and HLA in healthy donors. General study results and limits: Immune exposure information comprised only CMV serostatus. TCR beta sequences numbering over 15,000 were associated with HLA alleles at 0.05 false discovery rate in a later analysis. Exclusion applied to some V segments, including TRBV6-2 and TRBV6-3, as they were indistinguishable. Later analysis indicated greater clonal expansion among HLA-associated TCR beta chains than among equally common other chains.

Both 60 Vbeta primers and 13 Jbeta primers went into the PCR. Sequencing was performed with immunoSEQ multiplex PCR; in TCRdb, only in-frame clones are kept and a portion is missing. The data hold 85,000 to 100,000 clones, with approximately 90% observed a single time. On this clone: Its antigen is not known.

There are 16 residues in the CDR3. Germline V gives CDR1 SNHLY, CDR2 FYNNEI. Deletions cut 3 bases from V and 0 bases from J, with 13 bases between. This chain joins TRBV2 and TRBJ2-3; D possibly corresponds to TRBD1 (5 bases). This TCR derives from a man between 18 and 29 years old in good health and CMV-seronegative. The material sequenced was PBMCs. Here the CDR3 reads CASSDVGQTSTDTQYF. As DNA, the CDR3 is TGTGCCAGCAGTGATGTGGGGCAGACTAGCACAGATACGCAGTATTTT.